The rows below give T cell receptor beta chains drawn from one sample of a study of cytomegalovirus exposure and HLA in healthy donors. Sequencing used immunoSEQ multiplex PCR; TCRdb keeps in-frame clones, though not all of them. Of some 70,000 clones detected, 75% to 80% appear once; the ten largest clones hold 7% to 8%. Material for sequencing was PBMCs. Every receptor here comes from a man younger than 35 in good health and CMV-seropositive. Both conserved end residues are part of each CDR3. A D gene is named only where the DNA matches it firmly. The listing skips clone size in some rows; elsewhere it reads once, few, many or a size class.

j_call: TRBJ2-7
d_call: -
v_call: TRBV12-2
clone_size: -
cdr3_nt: TGTGCAAGTCGCTCCTCAGGGACTGGCTACGAGCAGTACTTC
cdr3_aa: CASRSSGTGYEQYF

j_call: TRBJ2-5
d_call: TRBD1
v_call: TRBV9
clone_size: -
cdr3_nt: TGTGCCAGCAGACCTCCGGACAGGGATCAAGAGACCCAGTACTTC
cdr3_aa: CASRPPDRDQETQYF

j_call: TRBJ2-7
d_call: -
v_call: TRBV15
clone_size: few
cdr3_nt: TGTGCCACCAGCAGAGACTACTACAGGGTCCAGCAGTACTTC
cdr3_aa: CATSRDYYRVQQYF

j_call: TRBJ2-5
d_call: -
v_call: TRBV28
clone_size: -
cdr3_nt: TGTGCCAGCAGGCCCATGGGGGCCCAAGAGACCCAGTACTTC
cdr3_aa: CASRPMGAQETQYF

j_call: TRBJ2-2
d_call: -
v_call: TRBV4-1
clone_size: -
cdr3_nt: TGCGCCAGCAGCCAAGGCAGCACCGGGGAGCTGTTTTTT
cdr3_aa: CASSQGSTGELFF

j_call: TRBJ1-5
d_call: -
v_call: TRBV9
clone_size: -
cdr3_nt: TGTGCCAGCAGCGTAGGACAGGATAGCAATCAGCCCCAGCATTTT
cdr3_aa: CASSVGQDSNQPQHF

j_call: TRBJ2-3
d_call: -
v_call: TRBV7-9
clone_size: -
cdr3_nt: TGTGCCAGCAGCTCCCATCGACAGATTACAGATACGCAGTATTTT
cdr3_aa: CASSSHRQITDTQYF

j_call: TRBJ2-7
d_call: -
v_call: TRBV29-1
clone_size: -
cdr3_nt: TGCAGCGTCCAACCACCGTCAGGGTATGAGCAGTACTTC
cdr3_aa: CSVQPPSGYEQYF

j_call: TRBJ1-2
d_call: -
v_call: TRBV14
clone_size: -
cdr3_nt: TGTGCCAGCAGCCAAGATTGGGGAGTCTATGGCTACACCTTC
cdr3_aa: CASSQDWGVYGYTF

j_call: TRBJ2-1
d_call: -
v_call: TRBV28
clone_size: few
cdr3_nt: TGTGCCAGCAGACGGTACAATGAGCAGTTCTTC
cdr3_aa: CASRRYNEQFF

j_call: TRBJ2-5
d_call: TRBD1
v_call: TRBV6-5
clone_size: few
cdr3_nt: TGTGCCAGCAGTTACGGGACAGGGGGCAAAGAGACCCAGTACTTC
cdr3_aa: CASSYGTGGKETQYF

j_call: TRBJ1-5
d_call: -
v_call: TRBV10-3
clone_size: -
cdr3_nt: TGTGCCATCAGTGAGTCAGTAGTAGGCAATCAGCCCCAGCATTTT
cdr3_aa: CAISESVVGNQPQHF

j_call: TRBJ2-1
d_call: -
v_call: TRBV5-6
clone_size: few
cdr3_nt: TGTGCCAGCAGCTCTACCTCCTACAATGAGCAGTTCTTC
cdr3_aa: CASSSTSYNEQFF

j_call: TRBJ2-7
d_call: -
v_call: TRBV28
clone_size: -
cdr3_nt: TGTGCCAGCAGTCAGCGTTATTCCTACGAGCAGTACTTC
cdr3_aa: CASSQRYSYEQYF

j_call: TRBJ1-6
d_call: -
v_call: TRBV28
clone_size: -
cdr3_nt: TGTGCCAGCAGTTTAATAACAAGATCACCCCTCCACTTT
cdr3_aa: CASSLITRSPLHF

j_call: TRBJ1-2
d_call: -
v_call: TRBV4-2
clone_size: -
cdr3_nt: TGTGCCAGCAGTCAGAGTACGGGGAGAGACTATGGCTACACCTTC
cdr3_aa: CASSQSTGRDYGYTF

j_call: TRBJ1-5
d_call: TRBD1
v_call: TRBV25-1
clone_size: few
cdr3_nt: TGTGCCAGCAGTGGGGGACAGGGCAATCAGCCCCAGCATTTT
cdr3_aa: CASSGGQGNQPQHF

j_call: TRBJ2-5
d_call: TRBD1
v_call: TRBV28
clone_size: once
cdr3_nt: TGTGCCAGCAGTACAGGGGGAGAGACCCAGTACTTC
cdr3_aa: CASSTGGETQYF